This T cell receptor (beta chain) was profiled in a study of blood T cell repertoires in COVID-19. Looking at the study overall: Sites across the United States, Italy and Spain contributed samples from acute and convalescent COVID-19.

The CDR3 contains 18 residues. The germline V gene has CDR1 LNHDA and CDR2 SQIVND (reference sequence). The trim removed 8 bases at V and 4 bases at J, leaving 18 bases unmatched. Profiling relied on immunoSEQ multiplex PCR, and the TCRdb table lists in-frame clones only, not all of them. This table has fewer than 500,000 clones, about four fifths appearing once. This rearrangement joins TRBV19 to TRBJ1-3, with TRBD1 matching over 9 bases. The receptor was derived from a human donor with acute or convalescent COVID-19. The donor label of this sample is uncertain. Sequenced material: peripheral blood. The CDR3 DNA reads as TGTGCCAGTCCAAATAGGGGACAGGGACATATGCTGGGAAACACCATATATTTT. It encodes CASPNRGQGHMLGNTIYF.